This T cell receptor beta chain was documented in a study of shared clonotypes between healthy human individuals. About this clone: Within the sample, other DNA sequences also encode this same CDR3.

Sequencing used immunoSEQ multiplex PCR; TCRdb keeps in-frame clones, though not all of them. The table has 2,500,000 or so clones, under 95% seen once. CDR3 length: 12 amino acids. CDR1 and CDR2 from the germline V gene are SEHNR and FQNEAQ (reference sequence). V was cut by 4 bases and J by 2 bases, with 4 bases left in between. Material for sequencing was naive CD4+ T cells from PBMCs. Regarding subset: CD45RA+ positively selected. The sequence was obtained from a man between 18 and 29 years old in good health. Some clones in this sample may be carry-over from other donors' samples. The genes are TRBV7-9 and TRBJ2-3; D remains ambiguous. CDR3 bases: TGTGCCAGCAGCTCACTCACAGATACGCAGTATTTT. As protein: CASSSLTDTQYF. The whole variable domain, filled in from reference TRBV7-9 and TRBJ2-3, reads DTGVSQNPRHKITKRGQNVTFRCDPISEHNRLYWYRQTLGQGPEFLTYFQNEAQLEKSRLLSDRFSAERPKGSFSTLEIQRTEQGDSAMYLCASSSLTDTQYFGPGTRLTVL.